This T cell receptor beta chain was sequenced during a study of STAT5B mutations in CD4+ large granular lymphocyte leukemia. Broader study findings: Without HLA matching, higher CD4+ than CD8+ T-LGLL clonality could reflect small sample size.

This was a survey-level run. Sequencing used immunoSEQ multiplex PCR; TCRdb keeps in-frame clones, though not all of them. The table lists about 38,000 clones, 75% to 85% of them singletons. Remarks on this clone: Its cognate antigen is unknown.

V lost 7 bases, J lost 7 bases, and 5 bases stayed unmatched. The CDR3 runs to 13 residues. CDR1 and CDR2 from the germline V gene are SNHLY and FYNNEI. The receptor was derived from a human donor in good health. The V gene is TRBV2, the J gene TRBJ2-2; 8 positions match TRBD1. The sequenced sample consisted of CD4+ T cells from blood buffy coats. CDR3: CASTPTGVGELFF. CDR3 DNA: TGTGCCAGCACTCCGACAGGGGTCGGGGAGCTGTTTTTT.